This TCR beta chain derives from a study of regulatory T cells in long-lasting Graves disease. General study points: More public clonotypes were shared by persistent patients (2,741) than by new patients (about 1,000). There was favoring of TRBV28, TRBJ1-2 and TRBJ2-5 in persistent disease.

Trimming removed 4 bases at V and 4 bases at J, with 11 bases between. In germline, CDR1 is MNHEY, CDR2 SMNVEV (reference sequence). The CDR3 covers 14 residues. With respect to this clonotype: Its antigen is still unknown.

Assembly of TCR beta libraries relied on iRepertoire HTBI primers together with Arm-PCR of CDR3 regions. MiXCR was run by TCRdb on the multiplex PCR reads, yielding one entry per CDR3 protein. The profile shows 500,000 or so distinct CDR3 sequences, around 15% of them singletons. Time point reported: newly diagnosed GD, antithyroid drugs for less than 3 months. Preparation of the TCR library used RNA extracted from PBMCs. Guidelines of the American Thyroid Association were used to diagnose Graves' disease. The same data also contributed to another study, on T cells in Graves' hyperthyroidism and ophthalmopathy. From that report: First-round RT-PCR of the TCR CDR3 relied on the HTBI primer set.

The source material was peripheral blood mononuclear cells (PBMCs), sampled at new diagnosis, from a patient treated with antithyroid drugs. The source is a woman between 40 and 65 years old with Graves disease. This chain connects TRBV27 to TRBJ1-5, with D unresolved. CDR3 loop: CASSSNRENQPQHF. The CDR3 coding sequence is TGTGCCAGCAGTTCTAACAGAGAAAATCAGCCCCAGCATTTT.